Listed below are T cell receptor beta chains from one sample, sequenced in a study of OX40 agonist ivuxolimab in advanced cancers. Measured with immunoSEQ multiplex PCR; TCRdb has only the in-frame clones, and not every one. The profile shows about 55,000 clones, approximately 83% of them singletons. Sequencing was performed on CD4+ or CD8+ T cells sorted from blood, taken in a trial of the OX40 agonist ivuxolimab. Source of these receptors: an adult with an advanced solid tumor such as melanoma, head and neck, liver or kidney cancer. The CDR3 runs from the conserved cysteine through the conserved F or W. Each record gives: V gene, D gene, J gene, CDR3 protein. D genes are given only for firm matches.

TRBV7-8	NA	TRBJ2-3	CASSFHEGGSGDTQYF
TRBV6-4	NA	TRBJ2-7	CASGPRTHSSYEQYF
TRBV10-3	NA	TRBJ2-7	CAIGTGPYEQYF
TRBV19	NA	TRBJ2-7	CASSIGYEQYF
TRBV15	NA	TRBJ2-1	CATSRGAPRVHEQFF
TRBV19	NA	TRBJ1-1	CASSIGGVETEAFF
TRBV27	TRBD1	TRBJ2-3	CASSFLNGQGKYF
TRBV19	NA	TRBJ1-5	CASMKGAPSNQPQHF
TRBV6-6	NA	TRBJ2-7	CASSYDSYEQYF
TRBV9	TRBD2	TRBJ2-1	CASTPSGGSNEQFF
TRBV7-8	TRBD2	TRBJ2-1	CASSLAWTSDNEQFF
TRBV6-6	NA	TRBJ2-7	CASSLQGPGDEQYF
TRBV12-5	NA	TRBJ2-7	CASGLAIGREQYF
TRBV5-5	NA	TRBJ1-3	CASSLEGDSGNTIYF
TRBV13	NA	TRBJ2-3	CASSSPGDTQYF
TRBV11-1	NA	TRBJ2-7	CASSPTEIPNYEQYF
TRBV2	NA	TRBJ2-5	CASDGGEGQETQYF
TRBV6-6	NA	TRBJ2-5	CASSYGRMGGQETQYF
TRBV27	TRBD1	TRBJ2-1	CASSLSGQGPNEQFF
TRBV4-2	NA	TRBJ2-7	CASSQLEGDRASYEQYF
TRBV6-6	NA	TRBJ1-1	CASRLRTRRNTEAFF
TRBV11-2	NA	TRBJ2-5	CASSLDPTPTSERETQYF
TRBV7-3	NA	TRBJ2-3	CASSLVGGSTDTQYF
TRBV11-2	NA	TRBJ1-6	CASSLGASPLHF
TRBV5-8	NA	TRBJ1-5	CASSLVLSNQPQHF
TRBV6-5	NA	TRBJ2-7	CATTKSYEQYF
TRBV5-5	NA	TRBJ1-2	CASSLDTGPVGYTF
TRBV4-2	NA	TRBJ1-2	CASSQDEGNYGYTF
TRBV9	NA	TRBJ1-2	CASSVAPGADYGYTF
TRBV7-6	NA	TRBJ1-1	CASSLGASNTEAFF
TRBV9	TRBD1	TRBJ1-4	CASSELGQPQEKLFF
TRBV6-6	TRBD1	TRBJ2-1	CASIPGTVGEQFF
TRBV6-6	TRBD1	TRBJ1-2	CASSYGLQGAWGYTF
TRBV27	NA	TRBJ2-5	CASSLASGETQYF
TRBV6-1	NA	TRBJ2-1	CASKQYNEQFF
TRBV27	NA	TRBJ1-5	CASSLFYRPPYSNQPQHF
TRBV28	TRBD1	TRBJ2-4	CASSSGQGASKNIQYF
TRBV19	NA	TRBJ1-1	CASSLGVTEAFF
TRBV5-4	NA	TRBJ1-2	CASSPDRSTSYTF
TRBV25-1	TRBD1	TRBJ1-5	CASSDSGTESNQPQHF
TRBV19	NA	TRBJ2-7	CASSMTATYEQYF
TRBV27	TRBD1	TRBJ2-7	CASSFSSGQVTYEQYF
TRBV27	NA	TRBJ1-2	CASSLYRTGEGYGYTF
TRBV27	NA	TRBJ1-1	CASARQEQNTEAFF
TRBV5-5	NA	TRBJ2-7	CASSLQDYRYEQYF
TRBV2	NA	TRBJ2-7	CASCLGQGSSYEQYF
TRBV7-2	NA	TRBJ1-3	CASSSTGNTIYF
TRBV7-3	TRBD2	TRBJ2-2	CASSLFLAAGGELFF
TRBV19	NA	TRBJ1-1	CASSGGRTEAFF
TRBV2	NA	TRBJ2-7	CASSAQHEQYF
TRBV2	NA	TRBJ2-7	CASMGAPSYEQYF
TRBV18	NA	TRBJ2-1	CASSPRAARGFDNEQFF
TRBV4-3	NA	TRBJ1-3	CASSQESSGNTIYF
TRBV5-8	NA	TRBJ1-2	CASSLADGYTF
TRBV4-2	NA	TRBJ2-2	CASSQINSPSTGELFF
TRBV6-6	NA	TRBJ1-1	CASSINTEAFF